The T cell receptor (beta chain) under discussion was sequenced for a study of early stage breast cancer tumors. For the study at large: Of around 15 invasive breast tumors, about a dozen were hormone receptor-positive, HER2-negative. Each sample averaged approximately 10-fold read coverage.

On this clone itself: Its target is unknown.

V lost 4 bases and J lost 4, with 15 bases in between. This CDR3 region has 15 residues. Germline values: CDR1 SGHKS, CDR2 YYEKEE (reference sequence). Overall study findings and caveats: In about 90% of the 16 patients, blood comparison separated tumor from normal breast. Tumors had approximately 2.5-fold higher T cell density than normal breast.

Data came from immunoSEQ multiplex PCR; TCRdb stores just in-frame clones and leaves some out. The data hold more than 60,000 clones, with approximately 80% observed a single time. The TCR comes from a person aged 55 to 70 with breast cancer. This sequence joins TRBV5-5 and TRBJ1-5; no clear D gene. Material for sequencing was blood. DNA for the CDR3: TGTGCCAGCAGCCGCGACCCACAACCGAATCAGCCCCAGCATTTT. Protein product: CASSRDPQPNQPQHF.